Sequencing of this T cell receptor beta chain was carried out in a study of CD8 T cells in Susac syndrome. Study at large: Among the sequenced Susac syndrome patients, roughly six had active disease while eight or nine were in remission. Patients with Susac syndrome were therapy-naive, on corticosteroids, or on intravenous immunoglobulin alone at the time that blood was drawn.

As regards this clonotype: Its specificity is unknown.

Random hexamers were used to reverse transcribe the RNA input (roughly 0.5 to 1 ug). TCRdb processed the immunoSEQ multiplex PCR reads anew with MiXCR; each CDR3 protein has one entry. The sample carries about 130,000 distinct CDR3 sequences, 90% to 95% recorded once. Points from the study as a whole: The authors found 15 to 20 Susac-specific public clones in total CD8+ repertoires and four to six in CD8+ TEMRA repertoires. In TEMRA cells and active patients, CD8+ clonal expansion in Susac reached its peak.

The V segment lost 5 bases and the J segment 2 bases; nucleotides outside the gene matches: 12. The germline CDR1 and CDR2 sequences are SGHTA and FQGNSA. The CDR3 contains 16 residues. The clonotype originates from a human donor with Susac syndrome. The rearrangement uses TRBV7-2 and TRBJ2-7; 7 nucleotides align to TRBD1. The sequencing sample was made of CD8+ T cells from PBMCs. For the CDR3, the DNA is TGTGCCAGCAGCCCATCTCCGGGACAGCCTACCTACGAGCAGTACTTC. Translating gives CASSPSPGQPTYEQYF.